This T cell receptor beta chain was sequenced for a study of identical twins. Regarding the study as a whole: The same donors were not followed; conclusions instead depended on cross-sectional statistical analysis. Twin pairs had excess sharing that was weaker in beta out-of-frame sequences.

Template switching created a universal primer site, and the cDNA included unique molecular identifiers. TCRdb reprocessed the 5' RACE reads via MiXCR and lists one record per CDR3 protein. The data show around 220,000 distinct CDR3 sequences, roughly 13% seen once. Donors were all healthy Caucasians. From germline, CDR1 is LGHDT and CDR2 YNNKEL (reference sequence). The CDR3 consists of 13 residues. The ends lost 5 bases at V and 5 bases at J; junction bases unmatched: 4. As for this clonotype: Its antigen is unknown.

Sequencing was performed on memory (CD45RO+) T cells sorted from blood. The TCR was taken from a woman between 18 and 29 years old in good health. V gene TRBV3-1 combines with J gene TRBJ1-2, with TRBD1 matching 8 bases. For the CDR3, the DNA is TGTGCCAGCAGCGGGACAGGCCAGTATGGCTACACCTTC. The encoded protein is CASSGTGQYGYTF.